This TCR beta chain was captured in a study of T cell repertoires and HLA-DP antigens. Worth noting for this clone: What it recognizes is unknown.

Germline V gene data show CDR1 as MDHEN and CDR2 as SYDVKM. V was pared by 7 bases and J by 7 bases, with 13 bases of the junction left unmatched. The CDR3 sequence is 16 residues long. Sequencing used immunoSEQ multiplex PCR; TCRdb keeps in-frame clones, though not all of them. The data contain about 120,000 clones, about 91% of them singletons. V is TRBV28 and J is TRBJ2-1; TRBD2 matches 10 bases. The receptor was derived from a woman aged 18-30 years in good health and CMV-seronegative. Input material: CD4+ T cells from PBMCs. Written as DNA, the CDR3 is TGTGCCAGCACGAAGTGGAGCGGGGGGGTACCGAATGAGCAGTTCTTC. It specifies CASTKWSGGVPNEQFF.